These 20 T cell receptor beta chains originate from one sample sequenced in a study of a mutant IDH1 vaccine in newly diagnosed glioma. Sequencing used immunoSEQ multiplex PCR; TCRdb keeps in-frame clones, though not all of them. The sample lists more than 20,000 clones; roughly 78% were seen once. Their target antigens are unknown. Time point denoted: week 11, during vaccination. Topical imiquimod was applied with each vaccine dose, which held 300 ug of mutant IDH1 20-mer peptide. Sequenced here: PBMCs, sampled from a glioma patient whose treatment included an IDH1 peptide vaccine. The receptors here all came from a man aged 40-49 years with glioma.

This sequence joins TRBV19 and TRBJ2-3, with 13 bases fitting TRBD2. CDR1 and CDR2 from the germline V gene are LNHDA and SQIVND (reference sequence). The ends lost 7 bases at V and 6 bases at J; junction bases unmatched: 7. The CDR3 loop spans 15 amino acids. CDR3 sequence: CASTPTSGRVDTQYF. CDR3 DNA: TGTGCCAGTACCCCAACTAGCGGGAGGGTTGATACGCAGTATTTT.

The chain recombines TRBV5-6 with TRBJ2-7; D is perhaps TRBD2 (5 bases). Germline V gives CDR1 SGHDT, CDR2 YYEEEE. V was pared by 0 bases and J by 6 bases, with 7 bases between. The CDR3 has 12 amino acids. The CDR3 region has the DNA TGTGCCAGCAGCTTGGAGGAGGTCGAGCAGTACTTC. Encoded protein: CASSLEEVEQYF.

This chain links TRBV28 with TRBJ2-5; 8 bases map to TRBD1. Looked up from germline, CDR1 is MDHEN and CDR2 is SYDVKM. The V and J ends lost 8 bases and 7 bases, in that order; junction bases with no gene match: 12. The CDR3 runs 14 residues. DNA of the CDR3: TGTGCCAGCGTTGGAGGGAGACAGGGGTGGACCCAGTACTTC. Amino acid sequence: CASVGGRQGWTQYF.

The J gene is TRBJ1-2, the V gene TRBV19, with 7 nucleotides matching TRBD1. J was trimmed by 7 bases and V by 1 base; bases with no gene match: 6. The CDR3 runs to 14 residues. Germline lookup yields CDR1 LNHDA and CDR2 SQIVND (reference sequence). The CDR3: CASSIGQTGFGYTF. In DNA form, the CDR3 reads TGTGCCAGTAGTATAGGCCAGACAGGGTTTGGCTACACCTTC.

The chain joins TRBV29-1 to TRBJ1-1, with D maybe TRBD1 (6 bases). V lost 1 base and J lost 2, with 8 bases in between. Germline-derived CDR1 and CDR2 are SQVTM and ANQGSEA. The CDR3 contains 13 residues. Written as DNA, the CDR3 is TGCAGCGTTGAAGGTGGGGGCAACACTGAAGCTTTCTTT. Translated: CSVEGGGNTEAFF.

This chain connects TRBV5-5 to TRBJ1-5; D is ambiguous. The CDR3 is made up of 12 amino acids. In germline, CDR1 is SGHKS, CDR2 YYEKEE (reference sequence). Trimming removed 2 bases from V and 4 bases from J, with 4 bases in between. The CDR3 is CASSFNNQPQHF. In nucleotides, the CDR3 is TGTGCCAGCAGCTTTAATAATCAGCCCCAGCATTTT.

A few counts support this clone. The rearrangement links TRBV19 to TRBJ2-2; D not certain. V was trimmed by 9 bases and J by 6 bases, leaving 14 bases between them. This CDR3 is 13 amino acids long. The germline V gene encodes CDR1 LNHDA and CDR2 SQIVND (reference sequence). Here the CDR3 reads CASSHIGPGELFF. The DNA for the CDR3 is TGTGCCAGCTCCCATATAGGCCCCGGGGAGCTGTTTTTT. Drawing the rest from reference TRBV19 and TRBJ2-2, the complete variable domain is DGGITQSPKYLFRKEGQNVTLSCEQNLNHDAMYWYRQDPGQGLRLIYYSQIVNDFQKGDIAEGYSVSREKKESFPLTVTSAQKNPTAFYLCASSHIGPGELFFGEGSRLTVL.

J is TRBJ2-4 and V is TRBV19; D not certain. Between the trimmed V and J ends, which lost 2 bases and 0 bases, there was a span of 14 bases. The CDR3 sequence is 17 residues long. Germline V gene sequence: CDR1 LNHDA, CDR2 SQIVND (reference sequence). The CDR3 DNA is TGTGCCAGTAGTATATATTCCAGCGACCTAGCCAAAAACATTCAGTACTTC. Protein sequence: CASSIYSSDLAKNIQYF.

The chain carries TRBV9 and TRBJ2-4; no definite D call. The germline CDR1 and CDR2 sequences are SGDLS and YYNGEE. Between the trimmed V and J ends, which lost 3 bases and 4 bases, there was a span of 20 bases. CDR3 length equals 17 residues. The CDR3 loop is CASSGGPSAVAKNIQYF. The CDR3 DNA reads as TGTGCCAGCAGCGGAGGACCTTCGGCTGTGGCTAAAAACATTCAGTACTTC.

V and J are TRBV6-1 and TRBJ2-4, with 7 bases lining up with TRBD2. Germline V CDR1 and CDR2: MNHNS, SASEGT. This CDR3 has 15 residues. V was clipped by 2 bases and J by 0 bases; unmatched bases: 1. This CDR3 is CASSESGVAKNIQYF. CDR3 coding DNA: TGTGCCAGCAGTGAAAGCGGGGTAGCCAAAAACATTCAGTACTTC.

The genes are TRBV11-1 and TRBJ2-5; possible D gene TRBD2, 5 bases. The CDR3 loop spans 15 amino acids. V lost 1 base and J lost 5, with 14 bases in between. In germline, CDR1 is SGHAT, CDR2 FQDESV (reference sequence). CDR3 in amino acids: CASSLDPGIEETQYF. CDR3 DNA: TGTGCCAGCAGCTTAGATCCCGGGATTGAGGAGACCCAGTACTTC.

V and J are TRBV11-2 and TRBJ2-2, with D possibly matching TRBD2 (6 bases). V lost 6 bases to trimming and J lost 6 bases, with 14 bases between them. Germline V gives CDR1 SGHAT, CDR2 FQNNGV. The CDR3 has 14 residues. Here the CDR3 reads CASRPGTASGELFF. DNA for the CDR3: TGTGCCAGCAGGCCCGGGACTGCGTCCGGGGAGCTGTTTTTT.

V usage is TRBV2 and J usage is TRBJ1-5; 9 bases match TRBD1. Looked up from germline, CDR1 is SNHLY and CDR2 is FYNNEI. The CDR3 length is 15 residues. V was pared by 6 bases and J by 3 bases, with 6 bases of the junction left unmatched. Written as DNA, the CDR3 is TGTGCCAGCAGGTTGGGACAGGGACCCAATCAGCCCCAGCATTTT. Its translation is CASRLGQGPNQPQHF.

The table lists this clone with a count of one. CDR3 sequence reads: CASSSGTGRTDTQYF. CDR3 DNA: TGCGCCAGCAGCTCCGGGACAGGGAGGACAGATACGCAGTATTTT. The J gene is TRBJ2-3, the V gene TRBV5-1; 9 bases are shared with TRBD1. V dropped 3 bases and J dropped 3; count of bases not matched to a gene: 5. The germline gives CDR1 SGHRS, CDR2 YFSETQ. This CDR3 is built from 15 residues. Filled out from reference TRBV5-1 and TRBJ2-3, the complete variable domain reads KAGVTQTPRYLIKTRGQQVTLSCSPISGHRSVSWYQQTPGQGLQFLFEYFSETQRNKGNFPGRFSGRQFSNSRSEMNVSTLELGDSALYLCASSSGTGRTDTQYFGPGTRLTVL.

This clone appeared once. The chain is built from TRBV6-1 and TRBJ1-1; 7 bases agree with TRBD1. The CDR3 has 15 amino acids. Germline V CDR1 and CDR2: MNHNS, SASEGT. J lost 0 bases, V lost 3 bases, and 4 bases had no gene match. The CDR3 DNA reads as TGTGCCAGCAGTGAGCAGGGGGGTCTGAACACTGAAGCTTTCTTT. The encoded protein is CASSEQGGLNTEAFF.

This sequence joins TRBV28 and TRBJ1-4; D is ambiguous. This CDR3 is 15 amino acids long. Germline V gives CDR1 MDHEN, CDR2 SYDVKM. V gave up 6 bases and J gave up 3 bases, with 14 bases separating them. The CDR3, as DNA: TGTGCCAGCAGACCCGCTGGTAGATCTAATGAAAAACTGTTTTTT. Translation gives CASRPAGRSNEKLFF.

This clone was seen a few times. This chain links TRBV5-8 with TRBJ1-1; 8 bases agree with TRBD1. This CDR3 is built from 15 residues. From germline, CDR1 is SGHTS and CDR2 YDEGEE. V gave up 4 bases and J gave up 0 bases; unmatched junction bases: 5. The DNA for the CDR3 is TGTGCCAGCAGCGGGACAGGTCTCCTGAACACTGAAGCTTTCTTT. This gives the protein CASSGTGLLNTEAFF.

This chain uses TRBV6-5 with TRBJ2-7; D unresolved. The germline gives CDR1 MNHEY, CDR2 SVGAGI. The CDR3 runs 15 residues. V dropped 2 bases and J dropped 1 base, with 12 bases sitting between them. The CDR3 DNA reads TGTGCCAGCAGTTACCGGCCAGCATCATCCTACGAGCAGTACTTC. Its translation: CASSYRPASSYEQYF.

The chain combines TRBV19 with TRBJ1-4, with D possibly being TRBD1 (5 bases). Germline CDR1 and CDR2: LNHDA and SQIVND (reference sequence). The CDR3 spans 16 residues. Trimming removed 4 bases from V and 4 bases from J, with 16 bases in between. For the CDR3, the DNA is TGTGCCAGTAGTACCCCCACAGGCGCGGGTAATGAAAAACTGTTTTTT. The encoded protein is CASSTPTGAGNEKLFF.

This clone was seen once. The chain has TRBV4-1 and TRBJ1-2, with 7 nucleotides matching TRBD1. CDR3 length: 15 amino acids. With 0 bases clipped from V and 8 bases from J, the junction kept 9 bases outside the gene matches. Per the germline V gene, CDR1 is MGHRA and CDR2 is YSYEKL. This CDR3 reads CASSQETGRLGGYTF. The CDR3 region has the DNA TGCGCCAGCAGCCAAGAGACAGGGCGGCTTGGCGGCTACACCTTC.